This T cell receptor beta chain emerged from a study of prognosis after radiotherapy for stage I lung cancer. Overall study context: Enrolled patients comprised around 15 with newly diagnosed primary stage I lung tumors and roughly 5 with oligometastatic NSCLC after surgical resection of the primary tumor.

With respect to this clonotype: With only one base between it and a far larger clone, this is likely a read error.

Germline-derived CDR1 and CDR2 are MNHEY and SVGAGI. The CDR3 is made up of 14 amino acids. Trimming took 5 bases from V and 8 from J, leaving 13 bases between them. By two-round multiplex PCR, the TCR beta CDR3 was amplified from genomic DNA. Primers specific to each TRBV and TRBJ gene drove first-round PCR. TCRdb re-derived calls from the multiplex PCR reads in MiXCR, one entry per CDR3 protein. The profile shows around 15,000 distinct CDR3 sequences, approximately 46% of them singletons. The sequencing here drew on PBMCs, taken before or after stereotactic body radiation therapy (not recorded which). This sequence was found in a donor older than 45 with non-small cell lung cancer. The chain links TRBV6-5 to TRBJ1-6, with D perhaps matching TRBD1 (5 bases). CDR3 sequence (DNA): TGTGCCAGCAGTCTTAACAGGTGGGATTCACCCCTCCACTTT. Amino acid sequence: CASSLNRWDSPLHF.